Listed here are 15 T cell receptor beta chains from one sample, sequenced in a study of metastatic and nonmetastatic thyroid tumors. TCRdb re-called clones via MiXCR from the PCR reads. The sample shows about 12,000 clones, approximately 30% of them seen only once. Each patient went into thyroid surgery without having received any treatment. The specimen sequenced was tumor tissue. The receptors here all came from a male donor with papillary thyroid cancer or a benign thyroid nodule (not recorded which). Some clones in this sample may be carry-over from other donors' samples.

The V call is TRBV13, the J call TRBJ2-6, with D perhaps matching TRBD1 or TRBD2 (5 bases each). Germline values: CDR1 PRHDT, CDR2 FYEKMQ (reference sequence). V lost 5 bases, J lost 0 bases, and 20 bases lay in between. This CDR3 has 19 residues. The DNA for the CDR3 is TGTGCCAGCAGCCCAAGGGGAACAGACACTAGCTCTGGGGCCAACGTCCTGACTTTC. Translating gives CASSPRGTDTSSGANVLTF.

The rearrangement links TRBV20-1 to TRBJ2-1; D gene ambiguous. The CDR3 sequence is 14 residues long. Per the germline V gene, CDR1 is DFQATT and CDR2 is SNEGSKA (reference sequence). Trimming shortened V by 5 bases and J by 4 bases, and 15 bases separated the two germline ends. CDR3 residues: CSAYAHQNYNEQFF. The CDR3, as DNA: TGCAGTGCTTACGCTCACCAAAATTACAATGAGCAGTTCTTC.

This clone was counted at least ten times. The rearrangement links TRBV7-2 to TRBJ2-2; D call uncertain. This CDR3 has 12 residues. Germline lookup yields CDR1 SGHTA and CDR2 FQGNSA. V lost 2 bases to trimming and J lost 7 bases, with 5 bases between them. CDR3 nucleotides: TGTGCCAGCAGCTTAAACCTCGGGGAGCTGTTTTTT. This codes for CASSLNLGELFF.

The gene calls are TRBV24-1 and TRBJ2-3; D call uncertain. CDR3 length: 18 amino acids. V gave up 3 bases and J gave up 2 bases, with 20 bases separating them. The germline CDR1 and CDR2 sequences are KGHDR and SFDVKD. CDR3: CATSDDVRLGSSTDTQYF. CDR3 DNA sequence: TGTGCCACCAGTGATGACGTAAGGCTCGGCTCATCCACAGATACGCAGTATTTT.

This clone is termed medium-sized (0.01 to 0.1%). As DNA, the CDR3 is TGTGCCAGCAACCTACTGCGGGACACACGTTCACCCCTCCACTTT. This encodes CASNLLRDTRSPLHF. J is TRBJ1-6 and V is TRBV28; the D gene is possibly TRBD1 (6 bases). Between the trimmed V and J ends, which lost 7 bases and 9 bases, there was a span of 19 bases. This CDR3 contains 15 residues. Germline-derived CDR1 and CDR2 are MDHEN and SYDVKM.

The V call is TRBV20-1, the J call TRBJ2-4; 7 nucleotides agree with TRBD1. The CDR3 consists of 17 residues. V lost 6 bases, J lost 0 bases, and 14 bases stayed unmatched. The germline gives CDR1 DFQATT, CDR2 SNEGSKA (reference sequence). CDR3 protein: CSAKGANYLLAKNIQYF. CDR3 nucleotides: TGCAGTGCCAAGGGGGCCAATTACCTACTAGCCAAAAACATTCAGTACTTC.

The chain joins TRBV6-5 to TRBJ1-4, with D perhaps TRBD1 (6 bases). The V gene lost 4 bases and the J gene lost 8 bases, with 11 bases spanning the gap. Per the germline V gene, CDR1 is MNHEY and CDR2 is SVGAGI. CDR3 length equals 13 residues. CDR3 nucleotide sequence: TGTGCCAGCAGTTGGACAGCGGACGAAAAACTGTTTTTT. Translated, it gives CASSWTADEKLFF.

This chain uses TRBV5-1 with TRBJ2-2; D is possibly TRBD1 or TRBD2 (5 bases each). Germline CDR1 SGHRS, CDR2 YFSETQ. Trimming removed 0 bases from V and 2 bases from J, with 8 bases in between. The CDR3 spans 15 residues. The CDR3 DNA reads as TGCGCCAGCAGCTTGGGGGACGGCAACACCGGGGAGCTGTTTTTT. This sequence encodes CASSLGDGNTGELFF.

The V call is TRBV2, the J call TRBJ1-1, with D possibly matching TRBD1 (5 bases). Germline CDR1 is SNHLY and CDR2 is FYNNEI. Trimming took off 7 bases at V and 2 bases at J, with 14 bases between the two ends. CDR3 length equals 14 residues. CDR3 DNA: TGTGCCAGCACCCCCGGCGGGGGAAACACTGAAGCTTTCTTT. It encodes CASTPGGGNTEAFF.

This clone is medium-sized (0.01 to 0.1%) within its sample. The J gene is TRBJ1-1, the V gene TRBV6-2 or TRBV6-3, with 7 bases fitting TRBD1. CDR3 size: 13 residues. From germline, CDR1 is MNHEY and CDR2 SVGEGT. J lost 6 bases, V lost 4 bases, and 5 bases had no gene match. CDR3 DNA sequence: TGTGCCAGCAGTTCACTACAGGGGTCTGAAGCTTTCTTT. This encodes CASSSLQGSEAFF.

This clone was seen more than once but under ten times. The chain links TRBV24-1 to TRBJ2-1; possibly TRBD1 or TRBD2 for D (5 bases each). Trimming took off 9 bases at V and 6 bases at J, with 20 bases between the two ends. CDR1 and CDR2 from the germline V gene are KGHDR and SFDVKD. The length of the CDR3 is 15 residues. This chain's CDR3 is CATGAGDLVRNEQFF. The CDR3 DNA reads TGTGCCACCGGGGCGGGTGACCTAGTTCGCAATGAGCAGTTCTTC.

This clone was picked up many times. This chain connects TRBV14 to TRBJ1-4, with D perhaps matching TRBD1 (5 bases). Germline lookup yields CDR1 SGHDN and CDR2 FVKESK. The CDR3 is made up of 16 amino acids. The V gene lost 3 bases and the J gene lost 0 bases, with 11 bases spanning the gap. CDR3 amino acids: CASSQGGATTNEKLFF. The CDR3 region has the DNA TGTGCCAGCAGCCAGGGAGGGGCTACAACTAATGAAAAACTGTTTTTT.

Ten or more counts support this clone. The rearrangement uses TRBV15 and TRBJ2-2, with unresolved D. Trimming shortened V by 1 base and J by 1 base, and 7 bases separated the two germline ends. The CDR3 has 15 amino acids. The germline V gene encodes CDR1 LNHNV and CDR2 YYDKDF (reference sequence). Here the CDR3 DNA reads TGTGCCACCAGCAGAGTCGCAGAGAACACCGGGGAGCTGTTTTTT. This encodes CATSRVAENTGELFF.

The table lists this clone with many counts. The chain couples TRBV9 to TRBJ1-6; 9 positions match TRBD1. CDR3 length equals 15 residues. Germline trimming cut 6 bases from V and 9 bases from J; bases unmatched to any gene: 10. The germline V gene has CDR1 SGDLS and CDR2 YYNGEE. CDR3 protein: CASTPGQGFSSPLHF. The CDR3 DNA is TGTGCCAGCACCCCGGGACAGGGTTTTAGTTCACCCCTCCACTTT. Supplemented by reference TRBV9 and TRBJ1-6, the full variable domain reads DSGVTQTPKHLITATGQRVTLRCSPRSGDLSVYWYQQSLDQGLQFLIQYYNGEERAKGNILERFSAQQFPDLHSELNLSSLELGDSALYFCASTPGQGFSSPLHFGNGTRLTVT.

Turning to this clone: Likely a read error: the CDR3 ends without its conserved phenylalanine or tryptophan. The DNA is omitted, as the CDR3 cannot be located on it reliably, and the CDR3 follows TCRdb's listing. The rearrangement links TRBV15 to TRBJ1-5; the table's TRBD1 call for D was not verified on the DNA. In germline, CDR1 is LNHNV, CDR2 YYDKDF (reference sequence). The CDR3 totals 17 residues, both ends included. The CDR3 is CATSRMQGAGGNKPKHL.